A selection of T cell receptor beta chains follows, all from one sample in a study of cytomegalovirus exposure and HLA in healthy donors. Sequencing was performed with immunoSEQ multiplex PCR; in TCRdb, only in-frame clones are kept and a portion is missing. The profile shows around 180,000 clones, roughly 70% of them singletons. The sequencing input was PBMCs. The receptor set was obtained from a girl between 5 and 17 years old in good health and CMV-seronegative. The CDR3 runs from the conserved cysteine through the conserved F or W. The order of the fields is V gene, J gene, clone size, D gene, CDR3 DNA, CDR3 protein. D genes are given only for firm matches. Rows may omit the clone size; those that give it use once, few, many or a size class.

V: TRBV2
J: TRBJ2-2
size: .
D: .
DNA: TGTGCCAGCAGAGGACAGATTTACACCGGGGAGCTGTTTTTT
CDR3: CASRGQIYTGELFF

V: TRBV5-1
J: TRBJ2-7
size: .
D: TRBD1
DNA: TGCGCCAGCAGCTTGGATGGGACAGGGGTTGACTACGAGCAGTACTTC
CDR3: CASSLDGTGVDYEQYF

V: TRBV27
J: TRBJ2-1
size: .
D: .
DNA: TGTGCCAGCATGACGGCGGGGCATGAGCAGTTCTTC
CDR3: CASMTAGHEQFF

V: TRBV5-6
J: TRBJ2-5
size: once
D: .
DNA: TGTGCCAGCAGCTTAGGCCAGGTGATCCAAGAGACCCAGTACTTC
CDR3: CASSLGQVIQETQYF

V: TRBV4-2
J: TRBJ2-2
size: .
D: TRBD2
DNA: TGTGCCAGCAGCCCGTCGGGGGGGGACCCCACCGGGGAGCTGTTTTTT
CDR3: CASSPSGGDPTGELFF

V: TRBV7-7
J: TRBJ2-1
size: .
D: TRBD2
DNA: TGTGCCAGCAGCCCCGGGGGGGATGAGCAGTTCTTC
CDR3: CASSPGGDEQFF

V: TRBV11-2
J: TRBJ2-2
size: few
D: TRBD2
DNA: TGTGCCAGCAGCTTAAGGCTAGCGGGGGGCTCCCACCTACGGGAGCTGTTTTTT
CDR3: CASSLRLAGGSHLRELFF

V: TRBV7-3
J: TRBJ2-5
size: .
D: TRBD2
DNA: TGTGCCAGCAGCTTGACGGGAGGGCAAGAGACCCAGTACTTC
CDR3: CASSLTGGQETQYF

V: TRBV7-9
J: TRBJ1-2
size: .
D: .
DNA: TGTGCCAGCAGCACTACCCCAAGCTATGGCTACACCTTC
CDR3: CASSTTPSYGYTF

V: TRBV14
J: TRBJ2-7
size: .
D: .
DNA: TGTGCCAGCAGCCAAGTTCGGGGGTCCCAACCCGAGCAGTACTTC
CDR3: CASSQVRGSQPEQYF

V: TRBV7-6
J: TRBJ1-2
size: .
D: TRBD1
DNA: TGTGCCATCGGGACAGGGGAGGGGGACTATGGCTACACCTTC
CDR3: CAIGTGEGDYGYTF

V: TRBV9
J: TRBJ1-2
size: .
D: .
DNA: TGTGCCAGCAGCGGTCCGGGACCCCTCTTTTCGGGGGCCTTC
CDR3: CASSGPGPLFSGAF

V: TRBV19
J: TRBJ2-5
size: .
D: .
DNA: TGTGCCAGTAGTAGGGTCTCCTACGGGCAGTACTTC
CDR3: CASSRVSYGQYF

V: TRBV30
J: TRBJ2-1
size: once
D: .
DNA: TGTGCCTGGAATTCGTTCTACAATGAGCAGTTCTTC
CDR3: CAWNSFYNEQFF

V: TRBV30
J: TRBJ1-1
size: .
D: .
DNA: TGTGCCTGGAGTTCGGGGTGGGCTTTCTTT
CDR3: CAWSSGWAFF

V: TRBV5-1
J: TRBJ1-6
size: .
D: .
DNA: TGCGCCAGCAGCTTAGAGGGGGAGTCTAATTCACCCCTCCACTTT
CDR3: CASSLEGESNSPLHF

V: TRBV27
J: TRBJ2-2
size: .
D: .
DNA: TGTGCCAGCAGTACCCCAGTAAACCTGAACACCGGGGAGCTGTTTTTT
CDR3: CASSTPVNLNTGELFF

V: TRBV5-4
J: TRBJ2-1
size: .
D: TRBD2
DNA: TGTGCCAGCAGCCCAATAGCGGGGGTGGGCAATGAGCAGTTCTTC
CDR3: CASSPIAGVGNEQFF

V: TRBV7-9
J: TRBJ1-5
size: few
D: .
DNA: TGTGCCAGCAGCTTAGGGGGGACACGGTATCAGCCCCAGCATTTT
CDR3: CASSLGGTRYQPQHF

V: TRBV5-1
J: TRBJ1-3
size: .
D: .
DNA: TGCGCCAGCAGCTTGGGACAAACCTCTGGAAACACCATATATTTT
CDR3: CASSLGQTSGNTIYF

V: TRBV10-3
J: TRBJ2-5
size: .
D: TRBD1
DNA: TGTGCCATCAGTGAGTCGATTACAGGGGAGTTGGAGACCCAGTACTTC
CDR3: CAISESITGELETQYF

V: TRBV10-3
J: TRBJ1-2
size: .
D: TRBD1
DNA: TGTGCCGTGACAGGGGTGGGTGGCTACACCTTC
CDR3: CAVTGVGGYTF

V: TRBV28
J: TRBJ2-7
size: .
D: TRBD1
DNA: TGTGCCAGCATTTCCGGGACAGCCAACAAGTACTACGAGCAGTACTTC
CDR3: CASISGTANKYYEQYF

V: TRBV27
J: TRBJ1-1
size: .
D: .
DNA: TGTGCCAGCAGTTTATCGACGGGGGTCCTGGGGACTGAAGCTTTCTTT
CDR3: CASSLSTGVLGTEAFF

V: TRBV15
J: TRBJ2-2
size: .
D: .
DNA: TGTGCCACCAGCAGAGCGGAGGGGAACACCGGGGAGCTGTTTTTT
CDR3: CATSRAEGNTGELFF

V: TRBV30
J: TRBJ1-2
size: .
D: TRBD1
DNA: TGTGCCTGGAGGGGGAACCGGGACAGGGAATCTTATGGCTACACCTTC
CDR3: CAWRGNRDRESYGYTF

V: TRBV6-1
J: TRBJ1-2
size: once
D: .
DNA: TGTGCCAGCAGTGAATTAGGGGCTATGGGGAATGGCTACACCTTC
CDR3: CASSELGAMGNGYTF

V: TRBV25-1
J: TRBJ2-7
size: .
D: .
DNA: TGTGCCAGCAGTGAAGATACAGGGAGTGGCTACGAGCAGTACTTC
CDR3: CASSEDTGSGYEQYF

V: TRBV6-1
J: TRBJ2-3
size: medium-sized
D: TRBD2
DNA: TGTGCCAGCAGGGGACTAGCGGGGGGGCCAGATACGCAGTATTTT
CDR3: CASRGLAGGPDTQYF

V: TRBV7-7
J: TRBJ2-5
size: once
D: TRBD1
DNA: TGTGCTAGCAGCTTGGGGACAGGTTCCTTCCGTGAGACCCAGTACTTC
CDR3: CASSLGTGSFRETQYF

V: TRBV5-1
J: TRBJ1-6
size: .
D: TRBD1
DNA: TGCGCCAGCAGCTTGGCCAGGCAGGGGGCTGATAATTCACCCCTCCACTTT
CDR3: CASSLARQGADNSPLHF

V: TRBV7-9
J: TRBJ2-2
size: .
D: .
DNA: TGTGCCAGGCCCGCTAGGGGGATTGACACCGGGGAGCTGTTTTTT
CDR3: CARPARGIDTGELFF

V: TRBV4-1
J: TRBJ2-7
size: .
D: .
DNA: TGCGCCAGCAGCCCTGAGTGGGCCAGCGGTTACGAGCAGTACTTC
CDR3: CASSPEWASGYEQYF

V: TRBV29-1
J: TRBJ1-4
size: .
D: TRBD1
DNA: TGCAGCGCCGGGACAGGGGGAATCTTTAATGAAAAACTGTTTTTT
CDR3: CSAGTGGIFNEKLFF

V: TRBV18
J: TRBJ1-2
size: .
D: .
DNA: TGTGCCAGCTCACCCGGAGCGGCCGATTATGGCTACACCTTC
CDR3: CASSPGAADYGYTF

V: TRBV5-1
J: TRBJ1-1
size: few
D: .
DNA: TGCGCCAGCAGCCGTGAAGAGCTGAACACTGAAGCTTTCTTT
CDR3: CASSREELNTEAFF

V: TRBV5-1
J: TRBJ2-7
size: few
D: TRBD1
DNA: TGCGCCAGCAGCTACGACAGGGGTCACGAGCAGTACTTC
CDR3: CASSYDRGHEQYF